This TCR beta chain appears in the sequencing data of a study of T cell responses to AZD1222 COVID-19 vaccine. Study-level results: White British donors predominated, females outnumbered males, and clonal diversity was possibly underestimated. Targeting of unmutated variant regions was reportedly seen in nearly half of spike-specific TCRs. Regions 160-218 and 743-854 dominated among vaccine-associated CD4 TCRs spanning spike. It was only after the peak T cell response that any repertoires were sampled.

The method was immunoSEQ multiplex PCR; TCRdb's version includes in-frame clones alone and lacks a portion of them. The sample includes approximately 140,000 clones, approximately 85% of them seen just once. The germline V gene has CDR1 MGHRA and CDR2 YSYEKL. The CDR3 has 14 amino acids. Unmatched junction bases numbered 5, after V lost 1 base and J lost 5 bases. A remark on this clone: Its antigen is undetermined.

The TCR was taken from an adult in good health. The specimen comprised peripheral blood, sampled on day 0 of MenACWY control vaccination. The J gene is TRBJ2-7, the V gene TRBV4-1, with 7 nucleotides matching TRBD1. The CDR3 is CASSQVTGVNEQYF. DNA of the CDR3: TGCGCCAGCAGCCAAGTTACAGGGGTCAACGAGCAGTACTTC.